Listed below are T cell receptor beta chains from one sample, sequenced in a study of T-cell memory formation after mild COVID-19. From the 5' RACE reads, TCRdb called clonotypes with MiXCR, one entry per CDR3 protein. The sample includes almost 35,000 distinct CDR3 sequences, approximately 7.7% of them seen just once. The sequenced sample consisted of PBMCs or a T cell subset sorted from them (not recorded which). All receptors come from a man aged 18 to 29 who had mild COVID-19 (a few samples of this study predate the infection). Cell type and time point are not known. Each CDR3 is given without its conserved first and last residue. D genes are given only for firm matches.

v_call,d_call,cdr3_length,cdr3_aa
TRBV4-3,NA,13,ASSPRGGSTDTQY
TRBV4-2,NA,11,ASSQPGSDTQY
TRBV7-9,NA,12,ASAPPGAINEQF
TRBV3-1,NA,12,ASSQGVRGLEQY
TRBV12-3/TRBV12-4,NA,13,ASSLWQGNNQPQH
TRBV10-3,TRBD1,15,AISGAGTGVRNSPLH
TRBV6-2/TRBV6-3,NA,9,ASSYSGGLT
TRBV12-3/TRBV12-4,NA,12,ASSLAGDLDTQY
TRBV5-5,NA,15,ASSLSWRGSNTGELF
TRBV5-1,NA,14,ASSLGEQAGANVLT
TRBV5-1,NA,11,ASSLVRTDEQY
TRBV4-1,TRBD1,15,ASSLGIPGQANTEAF
TRBV28,TRBD1,13,ASSLAGQVTDGYT
TRBV29-1,NA,11,SGYKLMNTEAF
TRBV5-5,TRBD1,14,ASSGEGTGGTDTQY
TRBV6-2/TRBV6-3,TRBD2,14,ASSPGLARSYNEQF
TRBV11-2,NA,11,ASSSQPVETQY
TRBV5-5,NA,9,ASSLVEKLF
TRBV11-2,NA,11,ASSQSLNTEAF
TRBV9,NA,13,ASSVATPGPYGYT
TRBV7-2,TRBD2,13,ASSPWTSSTDTQY
TRBV20-1,TRBD2,12,SAISGGHQETQY
TRBV5-4,NA,12,ASSLRGADYGYT
TRBV6-2/TRBV6-3,TRBD1,17,ASSYNWDRGPYSYNEQF
TRBV7-8,NA,12,ASSLTTSQETQY
TRBV24-1,TRBD1,14,ATSEWDRPIDQPQH
TRBV7-2,NA,13,ASSLNRGNTGELF
TRBV13,TRBD2,14,ASSLRLAGGIDEQF
TRBV2,NA,11,ASAAGGLNGYT
TRBV6-1,NA,11,AGTSSASSPLH
TRBV6-1,NA,11,ASNPGRQETQY
TRBV5-4,TRBD1,13,ASSSGTGGTGELF
TRBV2,TRBD1,13,ASSDRTGLNTEAF
TRBV4-3,NA,13,ASSPDLGGVEKLF
TRBV7-2,NA,12,ASSFMGSNQPQH
TRBV4-3,NA,14,ASSQEGSSGANVLT